This passage covers 10 T cell receptor beta chains from one sample sequenced in a study of T cells in Graves' hyperthyroidism and ophthalmopathy. The CDR3 regions of TCR beta were amplified from RNA transcripts. The HTBI primer set drove a first-round RT-PCR of the TCR CDR3. TCRdb recomputed calls from the multiplex PCR reads with MiXCR, one row per CDR3 protein. The sample shows 250,000 to 300,000 distinct CDR3 sequences, approximately 18% of them seen only once. Sequencing input: blood. These receptors were collected from a man between 45 and 60 years old with Graves' ophthalmopathy.

This clonotype was counted at least ten times. This chain joins TRBV11-2 and TRBJ1-1; D is unclear. CDR3 length equals 13 residues. Trimming removed 0 bases from V and 4 bases from J, with 6 bases in between. CDR1 is SGHAT, CDR2 FQNNGV, per germline. CDR3 nucleotides: TGTGCCAGCAGCTTAGAGGAGGTCACTGAAGCTTTCTTT. This codes for CASSLEEVTEAFF.

The sample holds many counts of this clonotype. The J gene is TRBJ2-3, the V gene TRBV2; 7 bases are shared with TRBD2. This CDR3 contains 18 residues. V lost 2 bases to trimming and J lost 1 base; unmatched junction nucleotides: 12. Germline CDR1 is SNHLY and CDR2 is FYNNEI. Written as DNA, the CDR3 is TGTGCCAGCAGTGAAAGGCTCGCGGCGGGGGTGGGCACAGATACGCAGTATTTT. Translated: CASSERLAAGVGTDTQYF.

V and J are TRBV7-8 and TRBJ2-3, with D hard to call. The CDR3 length is 13 residues. Looked up from germline, CDR1 is SGHVS and CDR2 is FQNEAQ. V gave up 6 bases and J gave up 5 bases, with 12 bases separating them. CDR3 region: CASSPRFGDTQYF. CDR3 nucleotides: TGTGCCAGCAGTCCACGTTTTGGAGATACGCAGTATTTT.

This clonotype was recorded many times. The chain has TRBV7-8 and TRBJ2-4; D perhaps matches TRBD1 (6 bases). Deletions cut 5 bases from V and 9 bases from J, with 20 bases between. In germline, CDR1 is SGHVS, CDR2 FQNEAQ. There are 15 residues in the CDR3. CDR3 nucleotides: TGTGCCAGCAGCCCTCAGGGGTTAAAGGGCGGCATTCAGTACTTC. It is translated as CASSPQGLKGGIQYF.

This clonotype was observed at least ten times. The CDR3 bases are TGTGCCAGCAGCCAATTTAACTATGGCTACACCTTC. This translates into CASSQFNYGYTF. V gene TRBV3-1 combines with J gene TRBJ1-2; D is uncertain. Trimming shortened V by 2 bases and J by 1 base, and 2 bases separated the two germline ends. This CDR3 comprises 12 residues. Germline CDR1 LGHDT, CDR2 YNNKEL (reference sequence).

This clonotype was seen just once. The rearrangement joins TRBV19 to TRBJ2-3; 8 bases fit TRBD1. V gave up 2 bases and J gave up 6 bases; unmatched junction bases: 7. CDR1 and CDR2 from the germline V gene are LNHDA and SQIVND (reference sequence). This CDR3 comprises 15 residues. The CDR3: CASSIQGASSDTQYF. Written as DNA, the CDR3 is TGTGCCAGTAGTATACAGGGGGCGAGTTCGGATACGCAGTATTTT.

The V and J genes are TRBV6-1 and TRBJ1-5, with D unresolved. Deletions cut 4 bases from V and 4 bases from J, with 8 bases between. The CDR3 has 13 residues. The germline gives CDR1 MNHNS, CDR2 SASEGT. CDR3: CASSVYRNQPQHF. DNA for the CDR3: TGTGCCAGCAGTGTTTACCGGAATCAGCCCCAGCATTTT.

This clonotype occurred many times. The chain joins TRBV3-1 to TRBJ2-5; D not resolved. V was shortened by 2 bases and J by 5 bases, with 9 bases between the two germline ends. This CDR3 is 13 amino acids long. The germline CDR1 and CDR2 sequences are LGHDT and YNNKEL (reference sequence). CDR3 protein: CASSQYATETQYF. CDR3 nucleotides: TGTGCCAGCAGCCAATACGCGACGGAGACCCAGTACTTC.

This clonotype was seen a handful of times. The rearrangement joins TRBV9 to TRBJ2-3; 9 positions agree with TRBD2. V lost 4 bases and J lost 2; bases outside the gene matches: 5. The length of the CDR3 is 15 residues. Germline loops: CDR1 SGDLS, CDR2 YYNGEE. The CDR3 DNA follows: TGTGCCAGCAGCCCCTTAGCGGGAGCCACAGATACGCAGTATTTT. This sequence encodes CASSPLAGATDTQYF.

The sample holds many counts of this clonotype. This chain's CDR3 is CASSSRLAGGGETQYF. The CDR3 coding sequence is TGTGCCAGCAGCAGTCGACTAGCGGGAGGAGGAGAGACCCAGTACTTC. The chain carries TRBV11-2 and TRBJ2-5, with 13 bases aligning to TRBD2. Germline V gene data show CDR1 as SGHAT and CDR2 as FQNNGV. The trim removed 5 bases at V and 4 bases at J, leaving 7 bases unmatched. This CDR3 comprises 16 residues.